This TCR beta chain was found in a study of cytomegalovirus exposure and HLA in healthy donors. Notes on the study in general: Later on, an analysis found that several of the most significant clusters appeared to be linked to common viral pathogens, which included parvovirus B19.

Germline V gene data show CDR1 as SQVTM and CDR2 as ANQGSEA. The CDR3 is 16 amino acids. PCR was performed using 60 Vbeta and 13 Jbeta primers. TCRdb's copy holds only in-frame clones and misses some; the assay was immunoSEQ multiplex PCR. This table has approximately 200,000 clones, more than 65% appearing once. In the case of this clone: Its antigen is undetermined. The junction and the germline gene differ at one end; a read error may be behind it.

The sample consisted of PBMCs. V and J are TRBV29-1 and TRBJ2-3; perhaps TRBD2 as D (5 bases). This TCR derives from a woman aged 30 to 39 in good health and CMV-seropositive. CDR3 in DNA: TGCAGCGCCTCCCAGTATGTGGGAGCGATCACAGATGCGCAGTATTTT. Its protein product is CSASQYVGAITDAQYF.